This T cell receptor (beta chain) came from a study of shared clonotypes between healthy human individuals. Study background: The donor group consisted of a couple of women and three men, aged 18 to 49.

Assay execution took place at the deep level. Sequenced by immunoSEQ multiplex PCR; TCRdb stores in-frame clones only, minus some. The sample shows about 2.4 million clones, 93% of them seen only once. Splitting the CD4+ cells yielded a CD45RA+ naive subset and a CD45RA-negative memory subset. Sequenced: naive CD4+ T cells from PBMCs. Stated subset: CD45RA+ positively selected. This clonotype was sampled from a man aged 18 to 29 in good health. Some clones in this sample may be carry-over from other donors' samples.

The CDR3 DNA sequence: TGTGCCAGCAGGTCGGACAGGGGGTATGGCTACACCTTC. Translation: CASRSDRGYGYTF. The chain has TRBV27 and TRBJ1-2; 10 positions agree with TRBD1. Germline CDR1 MNHEY, CDR2 SMNVEV (reference sequence). This CDR3 comprises 13 residues. The J segment lost 5 bases and the V segment lost 6 bases, leaving 3 bases of the junction unmatched.